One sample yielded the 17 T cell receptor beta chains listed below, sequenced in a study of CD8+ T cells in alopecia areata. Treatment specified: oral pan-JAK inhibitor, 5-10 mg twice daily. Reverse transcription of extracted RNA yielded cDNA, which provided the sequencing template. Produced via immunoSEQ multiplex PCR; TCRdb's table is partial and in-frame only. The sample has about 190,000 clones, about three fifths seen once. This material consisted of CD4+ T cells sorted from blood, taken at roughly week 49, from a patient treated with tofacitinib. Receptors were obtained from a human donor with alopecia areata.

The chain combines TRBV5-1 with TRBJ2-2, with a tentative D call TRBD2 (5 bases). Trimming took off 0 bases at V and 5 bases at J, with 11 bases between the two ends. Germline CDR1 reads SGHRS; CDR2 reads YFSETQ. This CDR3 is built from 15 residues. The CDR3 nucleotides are TGCGCCAGCAGCTTGGGGCAGCGGAGTACCGGGGAGCTGTTTTTT. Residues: CASSLGQRSTGELFF.

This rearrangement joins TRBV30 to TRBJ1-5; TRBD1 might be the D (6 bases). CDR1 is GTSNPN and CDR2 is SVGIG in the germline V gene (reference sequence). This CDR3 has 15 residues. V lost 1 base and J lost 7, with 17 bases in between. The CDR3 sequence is CAWSASPGGGQPQHF. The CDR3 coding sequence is TGTGCCTGGAGTGCCTCTCCCGGGGGCGGACAGCCCCAGCATTTT.

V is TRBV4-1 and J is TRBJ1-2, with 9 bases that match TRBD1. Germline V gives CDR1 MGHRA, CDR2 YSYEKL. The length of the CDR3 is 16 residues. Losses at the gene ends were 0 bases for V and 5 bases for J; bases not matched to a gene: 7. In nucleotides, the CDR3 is TGCGCCAGCAGCCAAGAATTTGGACAGGGGAGGTATGGCTACACCTTC. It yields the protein CASSQEFGQGRYGYTF.

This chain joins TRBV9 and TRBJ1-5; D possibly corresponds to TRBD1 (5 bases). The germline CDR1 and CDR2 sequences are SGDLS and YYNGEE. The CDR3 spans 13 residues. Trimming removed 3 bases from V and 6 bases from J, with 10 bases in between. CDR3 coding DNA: TGTGCCAGCAGCGGCAGGGACGGTCAGCCCCAGCATTTT. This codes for CASSGRDGQPQHF.

CDR3 loop: CASSLNRGSTEAFF. The CDR3 bases are TGCGCCAGCAGCCTTAACAGGGGGTCCACTGAAGCTTTCTTT. The V call is TRBV5-1, the J call TRBJ1-1, with 8 bases aligning to TRBD1. V shed 4 bases and J 4 bases; nucleotides not matched to a gene: 6. CDR1 is SGHRS, CDR2 YFSETQ, per germline. CDR3 size: 14 residues.

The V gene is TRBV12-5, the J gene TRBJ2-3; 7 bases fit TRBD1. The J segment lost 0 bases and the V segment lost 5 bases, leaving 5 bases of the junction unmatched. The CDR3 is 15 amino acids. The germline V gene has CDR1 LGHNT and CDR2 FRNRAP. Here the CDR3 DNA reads TGTGCTAGTGGTAACAGGGGACCGAGCACAGATACGCAGTATTTT. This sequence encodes CASGNRGPSTDTQYF.

CDR3 sequence reads: CAWSVPGRRLGYTF. DNA for the CDR3: TGTGCCTGGAGTGTGCCGGGACGCCGCCTTGGCTACACCTTC. The V call is TRBV30, the J call TRBJ1-2; D perhaps matches TRBD1 (5 bases). V was shortened by 0 bases and J by 7 bases, with 15 bases between the two germline ends. Per germline, CDR1 GTSNPN and CDR2 SVGIG (reference sequence). The CDR3 covers 14 residues.

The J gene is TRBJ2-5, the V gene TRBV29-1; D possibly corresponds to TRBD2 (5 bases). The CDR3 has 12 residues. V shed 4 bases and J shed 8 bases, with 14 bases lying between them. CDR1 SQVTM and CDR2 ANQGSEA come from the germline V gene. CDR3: CSVVGRTGTQYF. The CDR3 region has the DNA TGCAGCGTTGTGGGTCGCACGGGAACCCAGTACTTC.

CDR3 sequence reads: CASSLIGEKLFF. Here the CDR3 DNA reads TGTGCCAGCAGTTTAATTGGGGAAAAACTGTTTTTT. The V call is TRBV27, the J call TRBJ1-4, with D uncertain. The CDR3 covers 12 residues. Germline-derived CDR1 and CDR2 are MNHEY and SMNVEV (reference sequence). V lost 2 bases to trimming and J lost 8 bases, with 6 bases between them.

The CDR3: CASSLKGSGETQYF. The CDR3 DNA reads as TGCGCCAGCAGCTTGAAGGGATCCGGGGAGACCCAGTACTTC. The rearrangement links TRBV5-1 to TRBJ2-5; D is undetermined. The CDR3 length is 14 residues. V dropped 1 base and J dropped 5 bases, with 12 bases sitting between them. Germline CDR1 reads SGHRS; CDR2 reads YFSETQ.

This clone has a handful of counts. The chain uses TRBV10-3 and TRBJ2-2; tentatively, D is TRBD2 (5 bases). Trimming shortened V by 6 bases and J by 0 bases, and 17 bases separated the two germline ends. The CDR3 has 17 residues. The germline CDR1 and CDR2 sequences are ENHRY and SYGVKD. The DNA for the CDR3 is TGTGCCATCAGCGAAAATACTAGACTGTCGAACACCGGGGAGCTGTTTTTT. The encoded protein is CAISENTRLSNTGELFF.

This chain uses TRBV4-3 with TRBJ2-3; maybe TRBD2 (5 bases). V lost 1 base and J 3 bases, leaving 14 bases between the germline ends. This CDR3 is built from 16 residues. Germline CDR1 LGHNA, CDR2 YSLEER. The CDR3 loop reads CASSQVNLVATDTQYF. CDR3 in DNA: TGCGCCAGCAGCCAAGTTAATTTGGTAGCGACAGATACGCAGTATTTT.

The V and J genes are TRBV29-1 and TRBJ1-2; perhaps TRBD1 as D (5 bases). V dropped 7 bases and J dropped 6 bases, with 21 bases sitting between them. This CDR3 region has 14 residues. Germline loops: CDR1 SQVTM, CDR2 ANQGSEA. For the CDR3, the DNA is TGCAGCGGGGGGACCGGGAAACAATTTGATGGCTACACCTTC. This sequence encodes CSGGTGKQFDGYTF. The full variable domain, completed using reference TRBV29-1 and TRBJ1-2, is SAVISQKPSRDICQRGTSLTIQCQVDSQVTMMFWYRQQPGQSLTLIATANQGSEATYESGFVIDKFPISRPNLTFSTLTVSNMSPEDSSIYLCSGGTGKQFDGYTFGSGTRLTVV.

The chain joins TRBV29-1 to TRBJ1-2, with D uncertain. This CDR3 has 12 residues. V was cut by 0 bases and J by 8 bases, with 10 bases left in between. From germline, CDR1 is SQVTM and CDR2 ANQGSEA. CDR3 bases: TGCAGCGTTGAAGAAAATATAGTCGGCTACACCTTC. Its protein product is CSVEENIVGYTF.

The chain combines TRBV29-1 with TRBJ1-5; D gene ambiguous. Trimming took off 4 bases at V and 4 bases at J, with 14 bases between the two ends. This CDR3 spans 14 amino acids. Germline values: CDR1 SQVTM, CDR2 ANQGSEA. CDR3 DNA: TGCAGCGTTGTAGATCCCGACACTAATCAGCCCCAGCATTTT. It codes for CSVVDPDTNQPQHF.

In DNA, the CDR3 is TGCAGCGTTGATGGGACTGTCCGTCCTAGCACAGATACGCAGTATTTT. This translates into CSVDGTVRPSTDTQYF. The chain recombines TRBV29-1 with TRBJ2-3; D may be TRBD2 (6 bases). Germline CDR1 SQVTM, CDR2 ANQGSEA. Trimming took 3 bases from V and 0 from J, leaving 16 bases between them. The length of the CDR3 is 16 residues.

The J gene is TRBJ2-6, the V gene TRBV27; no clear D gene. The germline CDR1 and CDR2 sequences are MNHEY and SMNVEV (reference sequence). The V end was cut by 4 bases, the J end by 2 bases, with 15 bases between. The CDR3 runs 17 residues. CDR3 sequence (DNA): TGTGCCAGCAGTTCGAGGACCGAGGCGCCTGGGGCCAACGTCCTGACTTTC. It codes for CASSSRTEAPGANVLTF.